Following are 12 T cell receptor beta chains from one sample sequenced in a study of long-term antiretroviral therapy in people with HIV. Investigators performed immunoSEQ version v3.0 at survey level. Some clones are missing from TCRdb's copy, which holds only in-frame ones; the method was immunoSEQ multiplex PCR. The table lists approximately 27,000 clones, about 90% of them singletons. This sample comprised unsorted PBMCs, obtained 1.8 years after starting antiretroviral therapy. These receptor sequences come from a woman aged 18-29 years with HIV.

V is TRBV10-3 and J is TRBJ2-3, with 7 nucleotides matching TRBD2. Trimming at V came to 5 bases and at J to 1 base, leaving 6 bases not matched to a gene. The CDR3 sequence is 15 residues long. Germline V CDR1 and CDR2: ENHRY, SYGVKD. CDR3 DNA sequence: TGTGCCATCAGTTCACAGCGGGATGGCACAGATACGCAGTATTTT. Protein sequence: CAISSQRDGTDTQYF.

This chain joins TRBV7-2 and TRBJ2-7, with 8 bases identical to TRBD1. The CDR3 is 14 residues long. Germline V gives CDR1 SGHTA, CDR2 FQGNSA. Losses at the gene ends were 4 bases for V and 3 bases for J; bases not matched to a gene: 5. The chain's CDR3 is CASSSTGTGYEQYF. DNA for the CDR3: TGTGCCAGCAGCTCAACCGGGACAGGCTACGAGCAGTACTTC.

The rearrangement uses TRBV7-2 and TRBJ2-7, with D possibly matching TRBD2 (7 bases). The CDR3 sequence is 14 residues long. Germline CDR1 SGHTA, CDR2 FQGNSA. The V and J ends lost 2 bases and 6 bases respectively, with 14 bases between them. CDR3 sequence: CASSLSPGGAEQYF. CDR3 bases: TGTGCCAGCAGCTTATCCCCGGGGGGCGCCGAGCAGTACTTC.

This chain connects TRBV18 to TRBJ2-1; tentative D call: TRBD2 (6 bases). Looked up from germline, CDR1 is KGHSH and CDR2 is LQKENI. The CDR3 contains 16 residues. V lost 2 bases and J lost 0, with 11 bases in between. The CDR3: CASSPGSGGSYNEQFF. The CDR3 DNA is TGTGCCAGCTCACCAGGATCCGGGGGCTCCTACAATGAGCAGTTCTTC.

The chain joins TRBV15 to TRBJ1-1, with D possibly TRBD1 on 5 matching bases. The CDR3 has 15 amino acids. V was pared by 5 bases and J by 5 bases, with 18 bases between. Germline CDR1 and CDR2: LNHNV and YYDKDF (reference sequence). The CDR3 coding sequence is TGTGCCACCAGCCTCGGTTTAGGGGCGAGGACTGAAGCTTTCTTT. Its translation is CATSLGLGARTEAFF.

The chain joins TRBV28 to TRBJ2-7, with TRBD2 matching 13 bases. CDR3 size: 18 residues. With 6 bases clipped from V and 7 bases from J, the junction kept 18 bases outside the gene matches. Germline V gene data show CDR1 as MDHEN and CDR2 as SYDVKM. The chain's CDR3 is CASSTNRLAGGRGIEQYF. CDR3 coding DNA: TGTGCCAGCAGCACCAACAGACTAGCGGGAGGCCGCGGGATAGAGCAGTACTTC.

V gene TRBV5-1 combines with J gene TRBJ2-7; the D gene is possibly TRBD1 (6 bases). Per the germline V gene, CDR1 is SGHRS and CDR2 is YFSETQ. Trimming removed 3 bases at V and 1 base at J, with 11 bases between. The CDR3 runs to 14 residues. Here the CDR3 DNA reads TGCGCCAGCAGCTCTACGACAGGTTCCTACGAGCAGTACTTC. Residues: CASSSTTGSYEQYF.

This clone was detected once. The rearrangement joins TRBV10-1 to TRBJ2-2; D uncertain. CDR3 size: 15 residues. Trimming cost V 3 bases and J 4 bases, with 12 bases left between them. Per germline, CDR1 WNHNN and CDR2 SYGVQD (reference sequence). DNA of the CDR3: TGCGCCAGCAGTGACGGCGGACCTACCACCGGGGAGCTGTTTTTT. This sequence encodes CASSDGGPTTGELFF.

V and J are TRBV27 and TRBJ1-4; no firm D call. Germline V lookup: CDR1 MNHEY, CDR2 SMNVEV (reference sequence). V was trimmed by 6 bases and J by 2 bases, leaving 7 bases between them. This CDR3 spans 13 amino acids. CDR3 loop: CASRQHTNEKLFF. In DNA, the CDR3 is TGTGCCAGCAGGCAACACACTAATGAAAAACTGTTTTTT.

The chain uses TRBV6-5 and TRBJ2-7; the D gene could be TRBD1 or TRBD2 (5 bases each). Trimming took off 5 bases at V and 3 bases at J, with 11 bases between the two ends. CDR1 is MNHEY and CDR2 is SVGAGI in the germline V gene. There are 13 residues in the CDR3. The CDR3 DNA reads TGTGCCAGCAGTGACCGGGACGTCTACGAGCAGTACTTC. Residues: CASSDRDVYEQYF.

Written as DNA, the CDR3 is TGTGCCAGTAGTATGGGACAGGGGTGGTCCGGGGAGCTGTTTTTT. The encoded protein is CASSMGQGWSGELFF. The J gene is TRBJ2-2, the V gene TRBV19, with 10 bases identical to TRBD1. The J segment lost 6 bases and the V segment lost 3 bases, leaving 4 bases of the junction unmatched. CDR3 length: 15 amino acids. Germline V gives CDR1 LNHDA, CDR2 SQIVND (reference sequence).

The J gene is TRBJ2-1, the V gene TRBV28, with TRBD2 matching over 9 bases. The CDR3 is 15 residues long. Per germline, CDR1 MDHEN and CDR2 SYDVKM. V trimming: 7 bases; J trimming: 4 bases; junction bases outside the gene matches: 8. CDR3 nucleotides: TGTGCCAGCACCCTCGGGCTAGCGGGGTACAATGAGCAGTTCTTC. Amino acids: CASTLGLAGYNEQFF.